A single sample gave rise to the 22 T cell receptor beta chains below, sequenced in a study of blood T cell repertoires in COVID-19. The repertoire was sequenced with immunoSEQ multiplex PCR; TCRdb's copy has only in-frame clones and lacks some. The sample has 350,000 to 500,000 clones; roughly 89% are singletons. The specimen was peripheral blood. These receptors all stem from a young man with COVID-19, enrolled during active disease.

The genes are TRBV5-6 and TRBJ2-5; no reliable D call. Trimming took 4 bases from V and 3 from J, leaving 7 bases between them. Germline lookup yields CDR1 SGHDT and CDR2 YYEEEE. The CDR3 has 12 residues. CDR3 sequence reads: CASSQEEETQYF. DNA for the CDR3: TGTGCCAGCAGCCAGGAAGAAGAGACCCAGTACTTC.

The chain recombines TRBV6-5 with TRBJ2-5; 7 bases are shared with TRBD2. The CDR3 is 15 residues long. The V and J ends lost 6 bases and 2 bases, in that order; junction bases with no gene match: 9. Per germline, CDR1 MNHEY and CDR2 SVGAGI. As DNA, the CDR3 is TGTGCCAGCAGCGTGCGCGGGAGAACGCAAGAGACCCAGTACTTC. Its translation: CASSVRGRTQETQYF.

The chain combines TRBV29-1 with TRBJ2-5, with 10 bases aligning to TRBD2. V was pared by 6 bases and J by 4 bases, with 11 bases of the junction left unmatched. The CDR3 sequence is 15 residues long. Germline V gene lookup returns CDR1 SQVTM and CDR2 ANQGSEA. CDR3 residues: CSVAPSGRGSETQYF. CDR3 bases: TGCAGCGTGGCCCCTAGCGGGAGAGGATCAGAGACCCAGTACTTC.

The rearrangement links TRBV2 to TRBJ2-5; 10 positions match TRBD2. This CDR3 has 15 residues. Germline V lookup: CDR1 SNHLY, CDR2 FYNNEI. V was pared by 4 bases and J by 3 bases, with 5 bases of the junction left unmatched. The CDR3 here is CASSARLAGEETQYF. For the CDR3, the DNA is TGTGCCAGCAGTGCGCGCCTAGCGGGGGAAGAGACCCAGTACTTC. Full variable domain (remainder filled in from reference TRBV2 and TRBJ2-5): EPEVTQTPSHQVTQMGQEVILRCVPISNHLYFYWYRQILGQKVEFLVSFYNNEISEKSEIFDDQFSVERPDGSNFTLKIRSTKLEDSAMYFCASSARLAGEETQYFGPGTRLLVL.

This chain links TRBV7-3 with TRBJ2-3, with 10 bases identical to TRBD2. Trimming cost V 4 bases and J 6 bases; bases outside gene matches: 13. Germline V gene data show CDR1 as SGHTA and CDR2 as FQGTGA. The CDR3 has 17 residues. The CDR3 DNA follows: TGTGCCAGCAGCTCGGGGAAGAGCGGGAGGGTAAATGATACGCAGTATTTT. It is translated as CASSSGKSGRVNDTQYF.

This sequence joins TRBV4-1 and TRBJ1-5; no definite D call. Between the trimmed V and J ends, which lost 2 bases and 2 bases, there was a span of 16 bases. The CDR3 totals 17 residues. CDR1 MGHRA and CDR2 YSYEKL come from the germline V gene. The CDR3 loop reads CASSQYYPLSGNQPQHF. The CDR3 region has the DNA TGCGCCAGCAGCCAATACTACCCCTTGTCAGGCAATCAGCCCCAGCATTTT.

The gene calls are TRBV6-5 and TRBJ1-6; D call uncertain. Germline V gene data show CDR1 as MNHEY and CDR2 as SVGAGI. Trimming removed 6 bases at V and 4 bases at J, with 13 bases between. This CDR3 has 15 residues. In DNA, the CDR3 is TGTGCCAGCAGCCGCGGGCCGGAGTATAATTCACCCCTCCACTTT. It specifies CASSRGPEYNSPLHF.

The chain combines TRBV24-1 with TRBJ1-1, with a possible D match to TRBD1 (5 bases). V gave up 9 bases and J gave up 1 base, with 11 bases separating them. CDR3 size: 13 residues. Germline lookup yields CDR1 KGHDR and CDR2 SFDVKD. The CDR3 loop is CATEAGENTEAFF. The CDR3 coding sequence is TGTGCCACCGAAGCGGGGGAGAACACTGAAGCTTTCTTT.

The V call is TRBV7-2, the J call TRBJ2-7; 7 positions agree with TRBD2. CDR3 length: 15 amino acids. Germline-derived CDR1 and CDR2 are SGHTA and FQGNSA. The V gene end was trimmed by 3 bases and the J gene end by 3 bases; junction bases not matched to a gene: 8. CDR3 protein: CASSLATSSGYEQYF. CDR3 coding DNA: TGTGCCAGCAGCTTGGCGACTAGCTCCGGCTACGAGCAGTACTTC.

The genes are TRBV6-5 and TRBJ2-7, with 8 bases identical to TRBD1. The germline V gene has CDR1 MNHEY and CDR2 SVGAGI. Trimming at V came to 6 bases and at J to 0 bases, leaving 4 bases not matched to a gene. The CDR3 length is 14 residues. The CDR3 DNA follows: TGTGCCAGCAGAGCAGGGGGCTTCTCCTACGAGCAGTACTTC. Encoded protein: CASRAGGFSYEQYF.

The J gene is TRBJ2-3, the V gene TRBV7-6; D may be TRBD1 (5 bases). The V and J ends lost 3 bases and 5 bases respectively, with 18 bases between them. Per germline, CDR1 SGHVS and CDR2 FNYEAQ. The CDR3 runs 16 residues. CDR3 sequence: CASSFVGLVGEDTQYF. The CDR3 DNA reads TGTGCCAGCAGCTTTGTAGGTCTAGTAGGGGAAGATACGCAGTATTTT.

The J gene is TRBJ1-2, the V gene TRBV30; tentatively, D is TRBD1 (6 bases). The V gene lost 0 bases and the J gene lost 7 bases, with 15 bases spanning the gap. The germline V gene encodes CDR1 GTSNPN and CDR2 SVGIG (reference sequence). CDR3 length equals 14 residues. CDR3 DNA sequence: TGTGCCTGGAGTGTAAATAGGGCAGGGGTTGGCTACACCTTC. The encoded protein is CAWSVNRAGVGYTF.

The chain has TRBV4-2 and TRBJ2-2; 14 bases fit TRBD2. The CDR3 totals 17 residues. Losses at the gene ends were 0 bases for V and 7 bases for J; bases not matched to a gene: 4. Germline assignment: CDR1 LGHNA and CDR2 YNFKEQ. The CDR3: CASSQDLGTSGSGELFF. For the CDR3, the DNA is TGTGCCAGCAGCCAAGATTTGGGGACTAGCGGGAGCGGGGAGCTGTTTTTT.

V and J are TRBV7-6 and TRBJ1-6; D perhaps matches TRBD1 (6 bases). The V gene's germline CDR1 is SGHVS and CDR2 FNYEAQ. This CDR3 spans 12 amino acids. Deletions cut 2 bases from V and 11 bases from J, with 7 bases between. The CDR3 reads CASSLTGPPLHF. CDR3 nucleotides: TGTGCCAGCAGCTTAACAGGGCCACCCCTCCACTTT.

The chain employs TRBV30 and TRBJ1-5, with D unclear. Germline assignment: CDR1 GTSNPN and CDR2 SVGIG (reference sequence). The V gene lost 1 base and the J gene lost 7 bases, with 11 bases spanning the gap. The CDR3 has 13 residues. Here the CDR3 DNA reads TGTGCCTGGAGTGGGGAGACTGGACAGCCCCAGCATTTT. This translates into CAWSGETGQPQHF.

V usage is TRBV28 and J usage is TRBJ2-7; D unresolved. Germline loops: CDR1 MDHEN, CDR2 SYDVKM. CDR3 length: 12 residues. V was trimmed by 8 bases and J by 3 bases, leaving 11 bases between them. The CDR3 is CASSLGSYEQYF. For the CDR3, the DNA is TGTGCCAGCTCCCTAGGAAGCTACGAGCAGTACTTC.

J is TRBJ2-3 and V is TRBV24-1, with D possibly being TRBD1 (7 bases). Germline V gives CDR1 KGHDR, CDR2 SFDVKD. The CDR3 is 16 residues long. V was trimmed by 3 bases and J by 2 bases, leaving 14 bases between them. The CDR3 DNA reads TGTGCCACCAGTGATCCCGGAGGGGGCCCCACAGATACGCAGTATTTT. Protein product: CATSDPGGGPTDTQYF.

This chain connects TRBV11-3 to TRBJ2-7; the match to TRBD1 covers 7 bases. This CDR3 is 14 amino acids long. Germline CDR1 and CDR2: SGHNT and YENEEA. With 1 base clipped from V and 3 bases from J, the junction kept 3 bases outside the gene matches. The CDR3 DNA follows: TGTGCCAGCAGCTTAGGGGACAGCCGCTACGAGCAGTACTTC. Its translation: CASSLGDSRYEQYF.

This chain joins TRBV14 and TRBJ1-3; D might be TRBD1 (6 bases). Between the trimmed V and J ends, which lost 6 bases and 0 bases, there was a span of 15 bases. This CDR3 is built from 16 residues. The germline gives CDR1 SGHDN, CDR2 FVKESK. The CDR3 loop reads CASSHRAYSSGNTIYF. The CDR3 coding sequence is TGTGCCAGCAGTCACAGGGCTTATTCCTCTGGAAACACCATATATTTT.

The CDR3 is CASGTGSSPLHF. The CDR3 DNA follows: TGTGCCAGCGGGACAGGGTCTTCACCCCTCCACTTT. This chain connects TRBV6-5 to TRBJ1-6, with 9 bases aligning to TRBD1. Germline V gene sequence: CDR1 MNHEY, CDR2 SVGAGI. Trimming removed 8 bases from V and 9 bases from J; junction bases left unmatched: 2. CDR3 length: 12 amino acids.

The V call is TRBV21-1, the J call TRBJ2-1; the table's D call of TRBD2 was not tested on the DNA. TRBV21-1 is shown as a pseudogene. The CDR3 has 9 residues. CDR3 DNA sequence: TGTGCCAGCAGCCCCCCTCAGTTCTTC. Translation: CASSPPQFF.

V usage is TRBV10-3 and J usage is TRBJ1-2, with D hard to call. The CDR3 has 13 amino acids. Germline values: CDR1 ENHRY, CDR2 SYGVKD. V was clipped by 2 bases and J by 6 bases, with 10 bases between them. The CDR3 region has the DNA TGTGCCATCAGTGAGGGCCGAGAGGATGGCTACACCTTC. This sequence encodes CAISEGREDGYTF.